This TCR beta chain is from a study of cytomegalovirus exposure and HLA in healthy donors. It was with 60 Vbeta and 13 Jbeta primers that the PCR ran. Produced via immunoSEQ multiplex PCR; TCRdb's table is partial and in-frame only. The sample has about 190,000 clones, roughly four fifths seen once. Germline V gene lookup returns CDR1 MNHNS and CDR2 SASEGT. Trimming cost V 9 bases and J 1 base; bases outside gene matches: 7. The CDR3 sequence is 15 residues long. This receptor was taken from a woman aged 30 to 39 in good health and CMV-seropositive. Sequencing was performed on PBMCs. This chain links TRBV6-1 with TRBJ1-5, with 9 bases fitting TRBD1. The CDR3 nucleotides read TGTGCCAGTGCTTGGACAGGGGCCAGCAATCAGCCCCAGCATTTT. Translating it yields CASAWTGASNQPQHF.